Sequencing of this T cell receptor beta chain was carried out in a study of CD8 T cells in ankylosing spondylitis. Study conclusions and caveats: The study identified a TCR beta motif of under 10 highly homologous variants that appeared characteristic of ankylosing spondylitis blood. Matched ankylosing spondylitis synovial fluid reportedly showed significant enrichment of disease-linked clones.

TCRdb analysed the 5' RACE reads with MiXCR anew, one entry per CDR3 protein. The sample contains fewer than 400,000 distinct CDR3 sequences, 20% to 25% of which appear only once. This clonotype was counted a few times. As yet, its antigen is unknown. The sequence was obtained from a male donor with ankylosing spondylitis. Sequenced: blood, either unsorted or a sorted T cell fraction (not recorded which).

The CDR3 coding sequence is TGTGCCAGCAGCTTAGGGGCGGCCGGGGAGCTGTTTTTT. This gives the protein CASSLGAAGELFF. This chain links TRBV7-2 with TRBJ2-2; D is unclear. This CDR3 has 13 residues. Germline V gives CDR1 SGHTA, CDR2 FQGNSA. V was trimmed by 1 base and J by 6 bases, leaving 6 bases between them.